This is a list of T cell receptor beta chains from one sample in a study of blood T cells in healthy people across ages. MiXCR, run by TCRdb on the 5' RACE reads, gives a single entry per CDR3 protein. The table shows about a million distinct CDR3 sequences, with 35% to 40% occurring only once. Sequenced input: blood. These receptors were obtained from a man younger than 30 in good health. The CDR3 runs from the conserved cysteine through the conserved F or W. D genes are given only for firm matches. Clone size, where shown, is once, few, many, or a class for clones that have expanded.

d_call j_call v_call clone_size cdr3_aa cdr3_nt
- TRBJ2-7 TRBV6-2/TRBV6-3 few CASSYSLDGYEQYF TGTGCCAGCAGTTACTCTCTGGACGGCTACGAGCAGTACTTC
- TRBJ1-3 TRBV10-3 - CAISDSSSGNTIYF TGTGCCATCAGTGATTCAAGCTCTGGAAACACCATATATTTT
- TRBJ2-1 TRBV12-3/TRBV12-4 - CASRTGPRKEQFF TGTGCCAGCAGGACCGGACCGCGAAAGGAGCAGTTCTTC
TRBD1 TRBJ1-1 TRBV20-1 - CSARGGARAFF TGCAGTGCCAGGGGGGGGGCTCGGGCTTTCTTT
- TRBJ2-7 TRBV6-1 - CASNTDPGGGYEQYF TGTGCCAGCAACACGGACCCCGGGGGCGGCTACGAGCAGTACTTC
- TRBJ2-2 TRBV4-2 - CASSQEWGRDTGELFF TGTGCCAGCAGCCAAGAGTGGGGGCGGGACACCGGGGAGCTGTTTTTT
- TRBJ1-4 TRBV2 - CASSESVIGEEREKLFF TGTGCCAGCAGTGAATCGGTTATCGGGGAGGAGCGTGAAAAACTGTTTTTT
TRBD2 TRBJ2-3 TRBV10-3 - CAARLAVSTGTQYF TGTGCCGCCAGACTAGCTGTGAGCACAGGTACGCAGTATTTT
- TRBJ2-1 TRBV5-1 few CASSLEPGRDNEQFF TGCGCCAGCAGCTTGGAACCCGGTCGGGACAATGAGCAGTTCTTC
- TRBJ1-2 TRBV19 - CASSITRTALSYGYTF TGTGCCAGTAGTATTACCCGGACAGCCCTTAGCTATGGCTACACCTTC
- TRBJ2-3 TRBV5-1 - CASSPKTGGPDTQYF TGCGCCAGCAGCCCTAAGACAGGAGGCCCAGATACGCAGTATTTT
- TRBJ1-1 TRBV7-9 - CASSLEIDTEAFF TGTGCCAGCAGCTTAGAGATCGACACTGAAGCTTTCTTT
- TRBJ2-1 TRBV20-1 few CSARDQLKEQFF TGCAGTGCTAGAGATCAACTCAAGGAGCAGTTCTTC
TRBD1 TRBJ2-3 TRBV28 - CASSIPRDSWTDTQYF TGTGCCAGCAGCATTCCCCGGGACAGCTGGACAGATACGCAGTATTTT